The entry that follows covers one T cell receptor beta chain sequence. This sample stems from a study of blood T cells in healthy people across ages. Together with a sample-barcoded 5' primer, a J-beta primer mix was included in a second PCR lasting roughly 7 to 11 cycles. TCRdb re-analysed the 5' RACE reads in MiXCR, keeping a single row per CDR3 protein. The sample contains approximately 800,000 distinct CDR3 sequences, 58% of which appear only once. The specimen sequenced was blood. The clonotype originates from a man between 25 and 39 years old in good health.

The CDR3 loop is CASSVGSSDSYGYTF. The CDR3 DNA is TGTGCCAGCAGCGTAGGTTCTTCGGACAGCTATGGCTACACCTTC. This chain uses TRBV9 with TRBJ1-2; maybe TRBD1 (6 bases). The germline CDR1 and CDR2 sequences are SGDLS and YYNGEE. The CDR3 loop spans 15 amino acids. The ends were cut back, 0 bases at V and 4 bases at J, with 13 bases in the middle.